This section outlines one TCR beta chain sequence together with its context. This CDR3 contains 14 residues. Trimming shortened V by 4 bases and J by 2 bases, and 9 bases separated the two germline ends. The germline V gene has CDR1 MRHNA and CDR2 SNTAGT. These data are taken from a study of shared clonotypes between healthy human individuals. As for the study in general: The donor group consisted of a couple of women and three men, aged 18 to 49.

Libraries were prepared by immunoSEQ multiplex PCR; TCRdb keeps only in-frame clonotypes and omits some of them. The sample consists of approximately 440,000 clones, roughly four fifths of them appearing once. The chain carries TRBV6-4 and TRBJ2-1; no clear D gene. This receptor was identified in a woman aged 40 to 50 in good health. Some clones in this sample may be carry-over from other donors' samples. Sequenced input: PBMCs. In nucleotides, the CDR3 is TGTGCCAGCAGTGCACAGAGCACCTACAATGAGCAGTTCTTC. This gives the protein CASSAQSTYNEQFF.